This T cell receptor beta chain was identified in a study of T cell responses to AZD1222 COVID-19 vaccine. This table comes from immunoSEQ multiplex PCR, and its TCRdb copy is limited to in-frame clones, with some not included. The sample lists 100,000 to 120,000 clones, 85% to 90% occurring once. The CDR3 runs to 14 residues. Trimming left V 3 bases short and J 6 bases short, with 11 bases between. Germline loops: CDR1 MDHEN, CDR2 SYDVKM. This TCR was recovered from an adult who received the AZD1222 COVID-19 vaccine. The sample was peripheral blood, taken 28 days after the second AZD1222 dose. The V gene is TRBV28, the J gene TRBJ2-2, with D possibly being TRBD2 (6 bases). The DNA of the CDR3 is TGTGCCAGCAGTTTTTCGGGGGTCCCCGGGGAGCTGTTTTTT. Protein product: CASSFSGVPGELFF.